This T cell receptor (beta chain) is from a study of blood T cell repertoires in COVID-19. Study-wide context: Sample material is recorded as cDNA or gDNA derived from T cells, B-cell-depleted T cells, or PBMCs.

V lost 4 bases, J lost 8 bases, and 20 bases lay in between. There are 15 residues in the CDR3. Germline V lookup: CDR1 MNHEY, CDR2 SVGAGI. Study processing details: The authors estimated nucleated cell counts from reference gene primer amplification. TCRdb's table, derived via immunoSEQ multiplex PCR, lists solely in-frame clones and lacks some. V, J and clone size were drawn from that table, and D and trimming were deduced from the DNA. Of approximately 170,000 clones in the sample, 80% to 90% were seen once. Everyone who took part was roughly 18 to 89 years old, and they came from 24 US areas. This sequence joins TRBV6-5 and TRBJ1-1, with D perhaps matching TRBD1 (5 bases). This TCR was sampled from a young woman who had recovered from COVID-19. Sequenced: PBMCs or T cells enriched from blood (not recorded which). CDR3 sequence reads: CASSSSRGLLPEAFF. The CDR3 bases are TGTGCCAGCAGTTCCTCCCGGGGACTGCTCCCCGAAGCTTTCTTT.